This TCR beta chain appears in the sequencing data of a study of CD8+CD57+ T cells in acquired aplastic anemia. Turning to the study itself: Sorted CD4+ and CD8+ cells gave an average of roughly 3.2 ug of DNA. The study obtained about 10.8 million reads on average for CD4+ cells from healthy donors.

The junction had 9 bases not matched to a gene; V was cut back by 3 bases and J by 0 bases. Looked up from germline, CDR1 is LNHDA and CDR2 is SQIVND (reference sequence). The CDR3 length is 17 residues. Broader study findings: More than 25 was the count of CD8+ CDR3 sequences that patients shared with controls.

It was genomic DNA that served as the template for profiling TCR beta VDJ and CDR3. TCRdb ran MiXCR on the reads and lists one entry per CDR3 protein. There are approximately 130,000 distinct CDR3 sequences in the sample; roughly 40% occur only once, and roughly 8.1% lies in the top ten. A note on this clonotype: Antigen: not known.

The material sequenced was sorted CD4+, CD8+, or CD8+CD57+ T cells (not recorded which) from PBMCs. The chain recombines TRBV19 with TRBJ2-5; 8 positions agree with TRBD1. The TCR sequence derives from a human donor in good health, serving as a control. The CDR3 is CASSMVGTGRYQETQYF. DNA for the CDR3: TGTGCCAGTAGTATGGTGGGGACAGGTAGATACCAAGAGACCCAGTACTTC.